This TCR beta chain stems from a study of HIV-infected patients and healthy controls (dated by TCRdb to 2013 to 2016). Regarding the study in general: After three months of therapy, CD4 counts in most of the 16 patients increased to a modest but significant degree while remaining below normal ranges. Overall T-cell lymphocytopenia was not observed in the patients, and no significant difference from controls was found in total CDR3 counts per chain. Whether deep TCR repertoire sequencing of small blood samples from HIV patients could capture immune perturbation and reconstitution was tested in the study. No consistent shift in CD8 counts was seen during early therapy, whereas a slight rise was seen in the CD4:CD8 ratio. Viral load became undetectable in about 70% of the 16 patients by the second bleed and in all patients after a further year of therapy.

Notes on this clonotype: Its target antigen remains unknown. A read error may be the cause here, since a much bigger clone is one base away. The conserved closing phenylalanine or tryptophan is absent in this CDR3, likely reflecting a read error.

Reverse transcription of 500 ng RNA was performed with SuperScript III using primers directed against the alpha and beta constant regions. Alpha and beta chain libraries were generated separately via chain-specific third strand synthesis with multiplexing indices. To avoid primer bias, the protocol used one single primer pair to amplify every rearrangement within a chain, and the protocol also attached molecular barcodes to each cDNA molecule. Purified cDNA was joined by T4 RNA Ligase 1 to a 5' RACE adapter carrying a random hexamer and the SP2 sequencing primer site. Second strand synthesis was primed from the SP2 site with Phusion polymerase, using slow temperature ramps to favor optimal annealing. Joined together, two random hexamer sequences that had both been added before amplification formed the 12-nucleotide barcode of each molecule. A short first PCR added P5 and P7 adapter elements plus a second index, followed by an approximately 25-cycle amplification PCR with P5s and P7 primers. Libraries received around 29 PCR cycles in total, were quantified on a Qubit, sized on a Bioanalyzer, and diluted to approximately 4 nM. The normalized libraries were sequenced on an Illumina MiSeq using 2 x 250 paired-end kits. MinElute columns were the means by which the reverse transcription reactions were cleaned up, and the reactions were eluted into around 10 ul Tris-Cl. Adapter ligations were incubated for 23 hours at 16 degrees C and subsequently purified with AMPure XP beads at a 1:1 ratio. The study's processing was this. A modified Decombinator processed the demultiplexed FASTQ files and output V, J, insert and barcode information. Any sequence that shared a barcode yet differed from the dominant sequence was discarded as an error, and the number of original cDNA molecules was estimated by counting barcodes clustered at Levenshtein distance 3. Downstream analyses used R packages ineq, vegan, igraph and RCytoscape, with IMGT nomenclature and CDR3 definitions. The authors computed V gene usage over distinct sequences and counted each TCR a single time to avoid skew from clonal expansion. Whenever two unique CDR3 amino acid sequences within a donor differed by a single Levenshtein edit, similarity networks linked them. Published HIV-specific CDR3s (around 100 alpha, about 640 beta) and CMV-specific CDR3s (approximately 13 alpha, 250 or so beta) were compiled and searched for in the repertoires. It was shown by random subsampling to size-matched repertoires that the decreased diversity of patients was not caused by their lower sequence numbers. TCRdb reran the public reads through fastp at Q25 and MiXCR, keeping productive beta chains. A single entry per CDR3 protein holds the most common genes and DNA from its merged rows. The V and J calls shown here were made by TCRdb, not taken from the authors' results. This sample is represented by around 5,700 distinct CDR3 sequences; around a quarter of them were singletons. The ten largest account for roughly a quarter of the sample.

Whole blood was used without fractionating the cells, so the repertoire represented all peripheral T cells without sorting. An approximately 2.7 ml sample of peripheral blood was drawn into Tempus tubes for RNA extraction. HIV-infected adults not yet given antiretroviral therapy and scheduled to start treatment were recruited, and the first sixteen eligible patients underwent processing. Treatment interruptions were among the grounds for excluding patients from enrollment, as were febrile or AIDS-related illness, tumors, hepatitis B or C coinfection, immunomodulatory therapy and recent vaccination. Residual genomic DNA was removed with the TURBO-DNase kit and globin mRNA was depleted with GLOBINclear. Pretreatment blood was drawn from HIV-infected patients immediately prior to the initiation of antiretroviral therapy. Results and caveats for the whole study, not just this receptor: In the study, no determination of donor HLA types was made. Alpha-chain CDR3s from MAIT cells occurred at high frequency in healthy controls but were severely depleted in HIV+ repertoires. Both the Jaccard index and the count of highly shared sequences showed that healthy controls shared more CDR3s between individuals than HIV+ patients did. Size-matched repertoire data did not replicate the apparent post-therapy recovery of the Gini index in HIV-infected patients. Pairing of alpha and beta chains was not determined in the samples. Comparisons were complicated by unequal numbers of distinct sequences between patients and controls, and rare events from HIV-infected data were overweighted by size-matching. Sequencing depth was restricted by the use of whole blood, which also prevented the dynamics of distinct T-cell subpopulations from being separated. Most CMV-associated CDR3s became more frequent during therapy, although their change was not significant, whereas HIV-associated CDR3s showed a significant decrease in frequency. Oligoclonality may be reflected in the significantly higher mean Gini indices of HIV-infected repertoires compared with controls. Compared with untreated HIV+ repertoires, healthy control repertoires had roughly threefold more distinct CDR3s and higher Shannon diversity. Only sixteen HIV-infected individuals were processed, which the authors considered a major limit on how widely the findings apply. The observed differences in diversity could not be explained by the slight differences in age and sex profiles between the study cohorts. Eight alpha and eight beta V genes showed significantly different mean usage between HIV-infected patients and controls.

This material consisted of blood, taken before antiretroviral therapy. The receptor was isolated from an adult with HIV infection.

The DNA sequence reads TGTGCCAGCAGCCCGGATCCGGGACTCCTGAGGGGCCACGAGCAGTACTTA. It encodes CASSPDPGLLRGHEQYL. The rearrangement joined TRBV7-8 to TRBJ2-7; TRBD2 might be the D gene, on 6 matching bases. The germline V gene encodes CDR1 SGHVS and CDR2 FQNEAQ. The CDR3 totals 17 residues, both ends included. Only CDR3 DNA is held: 51 bases, read in frame from base 1. V is reduced by 5 bases and J by 5 bases, leaving a spacing of 25 bases between them.